This T cell receptor beta chain is drawn from a study of sequential checkpoint blockade in melanoma. Treatment noted: randomized to nivolumab then ipilimumab (arm A) or the reverse (arm B). Patients had received no earlier DNA-damaging chemotherapy. V lost 3 bases to trimming and J lost 0 bases, with 14 bases between them. Per the germline V gene, CDR1 is MDHEN and CDR2 is SYDVKM. The CDR3 spans 17 residues. Profiling relied on immunoSEQ multiplex PCR, and the TCRdb table lists in-frame clones only, not all of them. The sample lists more than 10,000 clones; about three quarters were seen once. The V gene is TRBV28, the J gene TRBJ2-2, with no clear D. Sequences were derived from CD8+ T cells sorted from blood (inferred from file names), sampled from a patient given nivolumab and ipilimumab in sequence. The sequence was collected from a human donor with melanoma. The chain's CDR3 is CASSLGYHSSNTGELFF. CDR3 DNA: TGTGCCAGCAGTTTGGGCTACCACTCTTCGAACACCGGGGAGCTGTTTTTT.